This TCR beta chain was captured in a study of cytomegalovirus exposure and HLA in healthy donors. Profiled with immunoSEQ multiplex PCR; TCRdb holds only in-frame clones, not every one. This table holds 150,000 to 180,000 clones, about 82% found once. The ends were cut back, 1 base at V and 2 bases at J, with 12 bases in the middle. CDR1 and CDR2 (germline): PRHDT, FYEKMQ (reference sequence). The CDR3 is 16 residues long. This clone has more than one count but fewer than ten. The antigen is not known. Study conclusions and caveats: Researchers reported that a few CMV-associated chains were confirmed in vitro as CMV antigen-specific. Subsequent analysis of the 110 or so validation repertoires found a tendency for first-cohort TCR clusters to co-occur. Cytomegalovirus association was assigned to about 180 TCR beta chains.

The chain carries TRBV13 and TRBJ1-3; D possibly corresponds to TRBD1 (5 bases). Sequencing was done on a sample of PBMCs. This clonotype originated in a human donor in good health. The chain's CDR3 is CASSLADSGPGNTIYF. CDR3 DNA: TGTGCCAGCAGCTTAGCCGACAGTGGGCCTGGAAACACCATATATTTT.